The entry below gives a single TCR beta chain sequence along with its context. These data belong to a study of blood T cell repertoires in COVID-19. Study as a whole: The United States, Italy and Spain were the sources of the acute and convalescent COVID-19 samples. PBMCs, B-cell-depleted T cells, or T cells were the source of the cDNA or gDNA that made up the material.

Original methodology: Cell counts per sample came from amplifying reference gene primers. Profiling relied on immunoSEQ multiplex PCR, and the TCRdb table lists in-frame clones only, not all of them. Clone size and V and J calls were adopted from that table, with D and trimming inferred from the DNA. The profile shows 150,000 to 190,000 clones, about 85% of them singletons. The CDR3 has 14 amino acids. The germline V and J ends were trimmed by 3 bases and 6 bases, with 14 bases remaining between them. Germline assignment: CDR1 MGHRA and CDR2 YSYEKL. Specimen: peripheral blood. The V gene is TRBV4-1, the J gene TRBJ1-1, with no clear D. This clonotype originated in a woman aged 55 to 70 with COVID-19, enrolled during active disease. DNA of the CDR3: TGCGCCAGCAGCCAGGGTTTCGGAGAGCCTGAAGCTTTCTTT. Its protein is CASSQGFGEPEAFF.